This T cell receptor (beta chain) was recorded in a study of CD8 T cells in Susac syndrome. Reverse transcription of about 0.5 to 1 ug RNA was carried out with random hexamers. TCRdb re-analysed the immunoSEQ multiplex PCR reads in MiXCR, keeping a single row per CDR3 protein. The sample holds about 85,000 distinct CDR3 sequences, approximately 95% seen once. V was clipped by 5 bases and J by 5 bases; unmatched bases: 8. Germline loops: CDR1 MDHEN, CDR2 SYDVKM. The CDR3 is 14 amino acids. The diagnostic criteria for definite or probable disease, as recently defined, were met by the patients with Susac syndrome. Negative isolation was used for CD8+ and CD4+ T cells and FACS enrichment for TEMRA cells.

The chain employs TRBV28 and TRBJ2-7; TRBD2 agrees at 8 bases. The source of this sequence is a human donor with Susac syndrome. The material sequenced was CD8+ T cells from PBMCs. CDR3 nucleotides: TGTGCCAGCAGTCCCCCGGGACTAGATGACGAGCAGTACTTC. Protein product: CASSPPGLDDEQYF.